The 2 T cell receptor beta chains below all came from one sample that was sequenced in a study of blood T cell repertoires in COVID-19. Some clones are missing from TCRdb's copy, which holds only in-frame ones; the method was immunoSEQ multiplex PCR. The sample shows 150,000 to 200,000 clones, roughly 80% of them seen only once. The sequenced sample consisted of peripheral blood. These receptors all stem from a human donor with acute or convalescent COVID-19. The donor label of this sample is uncertain.

J is TRBJ2-3 and V is TRBV6-1; D gene uncertain. Trimming left V 2 bases short and J 8 bases short, with 5 bases between. This CDR3 contains 11 residues. The germline gives CDR1 MNHNS, CDR2 SASEGT. The CDR3 region is CASSEQATQYF. CDR3 sequence (DNA): TGTGCCAGCAGTGAACAGGCTACGCAGTATTTT.

This clone was seen a handful of times. The chain combines TRBV7-9 with TRBJ2-4; D unresolved. Germline V gives CDR1 SEHNR, CDR2 FQNEAQ (reference sequence). The V end was cut by 3 bases, the J end by 7 bases, with 10 bases between. The CDR3 consists of 13 residues. The CDR3 DNA reads as TGTGCCAGCAGCTTTCAAGCGATCAACATTCAGTACTTC. Encoded protein: CASSFQAINIQYF.